This entry lists 26 T cell receptor beta chains sequenced from one sample in a study of early T cells in non-severe SARS-CoV-2 infection. TCRdb re-called the 5' RACE reads with MiXCR, one entry per CDR3 protein. This table holds roughly 63,000 distinct CDR3 sequences, over 10% found once. Sample: whole blood. The receptors derive from an adult who was a healthcare worker with PCR-confirmed SARS-CoV-2 infection or an uninfected control (not recorded which).

Of note for this clonotype: With a much larger clone just one base away, this may be a read error. This chain uses TRBV11-2 with TRBJ1-2; weak D call: TRBD1 (5 bases). The CDR3 totals 16 residues. CDR1 and CDR2 (germline): SGHAT, FQNNGV. The CDR3 DNA reads TGTGCCAACAGCTTAGTCAGGGATTCAACTAACTATGGCTACACCTTC. Amino acid sequence: CANSLVRDSTNYGYTF.

This clonotype was seen ten or more times. V is TRBV19 and J is TRBJ1-5; D uncertain. This CDR3 has 13 residues. CDR1 is LNHDA, CDR2 SQIVND, per germline (reference sequence). The V gene lost 8 bases and the J gene lost 1 base, with 9 bases spanning the gap. CDR3 in amino acids: CASSGDSNQPQHF. CDR3 sequence (DNA): TGTGCCAGTTCGGGCGACAGCAATCAGCCCCAGCATTTT.

This clonotype was detected ten times or more. The chain recombines TRBV12-3 or TRBV12-4 with TRBJ1-1; perhaps TRBD1 as D (6 bases). This CDR3 has 13 residues. Trimming stripped 0 bases from V and 4 bases from J, with 6 bases between. The CDR3 loop is CASSLAGGTEAFF. The CDR3 DNA sequence: TGTGCCAGCAGTTTAGCAGGGGGCACTGAAGCTTTCTTT.

The CDR3 coding sequence is TGTGCCAGCAGCTTAAAAAGACAGGGGAACACTGAAGCTTTCTTT. It is translated as CASSLKRQGNTEAFF. J is TRBJ1-1 and V is TRBV7-2; 7 bases align to TRBD1. Germline assignment: CDR1 SGHTA and CDR2 FQGNSA. J lost 1 base, V lost 2 bases, and 4 bases had no gene match. The CDR3 runs 15 residues.

This clonotype was recorded a few times. The DNA for the CDR3 is TGTGCCAGCAGTTACGTGGACAGTAACTACGAGCAGTACTTC. Its translation: CASSYVDSNYEQYF. This chain connects TRBV6-6 to TRBJ2-7, with D possibly TRBD1 on 6 matching bases. The CDR3 is made up of 14 amino acids. Looked up from germline, CDR1 is MNHNY and CDR2 is SVGAGI (reference sequence). The germline V and J ends were trimmed by 2 bases and 3 bases, with 11 bases remaining between them.

This clonotype was found many times. The chain carries TRBV29-1 and TRBJ2-7; D ambiguous. The CDR3 length is 13 residues. V gave up 1 base and J gave up 2 bases, with 9 bases separating them. CDR1 is SQVTM, CDR2 ANQGSEA, per germline. The CDR3 region has the DNA TGCAGCGTTGAAGTTGGGGTTCCCTACGAGCAGTACTTC. It codes for CSVEVGVPYEQYF.

The V and J genes are TRBV18 and TRBJ1-3, with 7 bases aligning to TRBD1. V gave up 3 bases and J gave up 7 bases; unmatched junction bases: 9. Per germline, CDR1 KGHSH and CDR2 LQKENI. The CDR3 has 15 amino acids. In DNA form, the CDR3 reads TGTGCCAGCTCACCCGGGGAGACAGGGCTGAACACCATATATTTT. Translated, it gives CASSPGETGLNTIYF.

At least ten counts were recorded for this clonotype. The rearrangement joins TRBV9 to TRBJ1-1; D remains ambiguous. Per the germline V gene, CDR1 is SGDLS and CDR2 is YYNGEE. The CDR3 runs to 16 residues. The germline V and J ends were trimmed by 0 bases and 6 bases, with 18 bases remaining between them. The CDR3 protein is CASSVAPGGRMAEAFF. CDR3 bases: TGTGCCAGCAGCGTAGCCCCAGGTGGGCGTATGGCTGAAGCTTTCTTT.

This clonotype has ten or more counts. V is TRBV7-6 and J is TRBJ1-2; D not resolved. V gave up 5 bases and J gave up 5 bases, with 9 bases separating them. Germline loops: CDR1 SGHVS, CDR2 FNYEAQ. The CDR3 has 12 residues. CDR3 bases: TGTGCCAGCAGCCCCGCCGGATATGGCTACACCTTC. Its protein is CASSPAGYGYTF.

This clonotype was found many times. This chain joins TRBV7-9 and TRBJ2-1; 12 bases line up with TRBD2. Looked up from germline, CDR1 is SEHNR and CDR2 is FQNEAQ (reference sequence). The CDR3 runs to 17 residues. The trim removed 5 bases at V and 5 bases at J, leaving 10 bases unmatched. The DNA of the CDR3 is TGTGCCAGCAGCATCCGACTAGCGGGGGCGCTGAACAATGAGCAGTTCTTC. Protein: CASSIRLAGALNNEQFF.

The chain combines TRBV27 with TRBJ1-1, with a weak D call TRBD1 (5 bases). Germline CDR1 is MNHEY and CDR2 is SMNVEV (reference sequence). Trimming cost V 5 bases and J 3 bases, with 19 bases left between them. The CDR3 contains 16 residues. This CDR3 reads CASSPRPGGRYTEAFF. CDR3 coding DNA: TGTGCCAGCAGTCCCCGGCCGGGGGGTAGGTACACTGAAGCTTTCTTT.

This clonotype was counted at least ten times. This chain joins TRBV18 and TRBJ1-3; perhaps TRBD1 as D (6 bases). CDR1 and CDR2 from the germline V gene are KGHSH and LQKENI. This CDR3 region has 15 residues. V was pared by 3 bases and J by 2 bases, with 11 bases between. The CDR3 DNA follows: TGTGCCAGCTCACCCAGGGGCAAAACTGGAAACACCATATATTTT. Its protein product is CASSPRGKTGNTIYF. The whole variable domain, filled in from reference TRBV18 and TRBJ1-3, reads NAGVMQNPRHLVRRRGQEARLRCSPMKGHSHVYWYRQLPEEGLKFMVYLQKENIIDESGMPKERFSAEFPKEGPSILRIQQVVRGDSAAYFCASSPRGKTGNTIYFGEGSWLTVV.

This clonotype was seen many times. This chain joins TRBV11-3 and TRBJ2-2; possibly TRBD2 for D (7 bases). V was trimmed by 5 bases and J by 8 bases, leaving 18 bases between them. The CDR3 sequence is 15 residues long. Germline-derived CDR1 and CDR2 are SGHNT and YENEEA. CDR3 nucleotide sequence: TGTGCCAGCAGCCAGGGGCTAGCGGAGTGGGGGGAGCTGTTTTTT. As protein: CASSQGLAEWGELFF.

This clonotype was recorded at least ten times. V and J are TRBV21-1 and TRBJ2-1; TRBD1 is taken as the D call from the table, unchecked against the DNA. TRBV21-1 is assigned pseudogene status. The CDR3 length is 16 residues. CDR3 in amino acids: CASSGTGTSSYNEQFF. CDR3 coding DNA: TGTGCCAGCAGCGGGACAGGGACTAGCTCCTACAATGAGCAGTTCTTC.

This clonotype was observed a handful of times. The chain links TRBV20-1 to TRBJ1-2; 9 bases agree with TRBD1. Trimming at V came to 0 bases and at J to 8 bases, leaving 4 bases not matched to a gene. There are 13 residues in the CDR3. Germline CDR1 DFQATT, CDR2 SNEGSKA (reference sequence). CDR3 loop: CSAREGTGRGYTF. The DNA of the CDR3 is TGCAGTGCTAGAGAGGGGACAGGGCGCGGCTACACCTTC.

This clonotype was recorded at least ten times. The CDR3 sequence is CSVVLGGAGNQPQHF. The CDR3 DNA is TGCAGCGTTGTGTTAGGGGGCGCGGGCAATCAGCCCCAGCATTTT. The gene calls are TRBV29-1 and TRBJ1-5, with 7 bases that match TRBD1. The length of the CDR3 is 15 residues. CDR1 is SQVTM and CDR2 is ANQGSEA in the germline V gene. V shed 4 bases and J 2 bases; nucleotides not matched to a gene: 8. Full variable domain (outside the CDR3, taken from reference TRBV29-1 and TRBJ1-5): SAVISQKPSRDICQRGTSLTIQCQVDSQVTMMFWYRQQPGQSLTLIATANQGSEATYESGFVIDKFPISRPNLTFSTLTVSNMSPEDSSIYLCSVVLGGAGNQPQHFGDGTRLSIL.

Only a few counts were recorded for this clonotype. The chain employs TRBV5-1 and TRBJ2-3; the D gene could be TRBD1 or TRBD2 (6 bases each). Trimming cost V 5 bases and J 5 bases, with 18 bases left between them. In germline, CDR1 is SGHRS, CDR2 YFSETQ. This CDR3 has 15 residues. The DNA for the CDR3 is TGCGCCAGCAGAAGGGTCGCAGGGGAGGAAGATACGCAGTATTTT. It encodes CASRRVAGEEDTQYF.

This chain joins TRBV10-3 and TRBJ2-1; 7 nucleotides match TRBD2. The CDR3 sequence is 13 residues long. V lost 10 bases, J lost 5 bases, and 8 bases stayed unmatched. Looked up from germline, CDR1 is ENHRY and CDR2 is SYGVKD. The CDR3 DNA follows: TGTGCCAGCCGGGACTACCGCGACAATGAGCAGTTCTTC. It yields the protein CASRDYRDNEQFF.

This clonotype came up a few times. This chain links TRBV6-1 with TRBJ1-5, with D possibly matching TRBD1 (5 bases). CDR3 length: 14 amino acids. The V end was cut by 1 base, the J end by 7 bases, with 11 bases between. CDR1 MNHNS and CDR2 SASEGT come from the germline V gene. The CDR3 region is CASSEGQGRQPQHF. CDR3 coding DNA: TGTGCCAGCAGTGAAGGGCAGGGACGGCAGCCCCAGCATTTT.

A few counts support this clonotype. V and J are TRBV7-2 and TRBJ1-2; TRBD1 might be the D (5 bases). Trimming took 2 bases from V and 4 from J, leaving 14 bases between them. CDR1 and CDR2 from the germline V gene are SGHTA and FQGNSA. This CDR3 is 15 amino acids long. The CDR3 loop reads CASSLRGDRSYGYTF. In DNA form, the CDR3 reads TGTGCCAGCAGCTTAAGGGGAGACAGATCCTATGGCTACACCTTC.

This clonotype was seen repeatedly, ten times or more. This sequence joins TRBV15 and TRBJ2-1; 8 bases map to TRBD1. Germline CDR1 is LNHNV and CDR2 is YYDKDF (reference sequence). J lost 6 bases, V lost 3 bases, and 1 base had no gene match. CDR3 length: 13 amino acids. The CDR3 sequence: CATSRTGVNEQFF. The CDR3 region has the DNA TGTGCCACCAGCAGGACAGGGGTCAATGAGCAGTTCTTC.

The V gene is TRBV7-2, the J gene TRBJ2-7, with 7 bases aligning to TRBD1. Germline V lookup: CDR1 SGHTA, CDR2 FQGNSA. There are 17 residues in the CDR3. V shed 3 bases and J 0 bases; nucleotides not matched to a gene: 11. CDR3 sequence (DNA): TGTGCCAGCAGCTTCTTGGACTGGGACAGTAGCTCCTACGAGCAGTACTTC. The encoded protein is CASSFLDWDSSSYEQYF.

This clonotype was observed at least ten times. The rearrangement links TRBV6-4 to TRBJ1-5; D remains unclear. Germline V gene lookup returns CDR1 MRHNA and CDR2 SNTAGT. This CDR3 is 16 amino acids long. The V and J ends lost 5 bases and 5 bases respectively, with 19 bases between them. In DNA form, the CDR3 reads TGTGCCAGCAGTTGGTTCTCGCGGGTTATCGATCAGCCCCAGCATTTT. Protein sequence: CASSWFSRVIDQPQHF.

The rearrangement joins TRBV6-6 to TRBJ2-7; D is perhaps TRBD2 (6 bases). Looked up from germline, CDR1 is MNHNY and CDR2 is SVGAGI (reference sequence). CDR3 length: 15 residues. Trimming cost V 7 bases and J 0 bases, with 16 bases left between them. The CDR3 DNA is TGTGCCAGCAAAATGGGGGGACCCGGCTCCTACGAGCAGTACTTC. It specifies CASKMGGPGSYEQYF.

V is TRBV29-1 and J is TRBJ2-7, with D tentatively TRBD2 (6 bases). The length of the CDR3 is 12 residues. Trimming shortened V by 6 bases and J by 3 bases, and 12 bases separated the two germline ends. Germline CDR1 is SQVTM and CDR2 is ANQGSEA. CDR3 sequence (DNA): TGCAGCGTCTTAGCGGAAAGCTACGAGCAGTACTTC. The encoded protein is CSVLAESYEQYF.

This clonotype was detected many times. The rearrangement joins TRBV12-3 or TRBV12-4 to TRBJ1-6; maybe TRBD1 (6 bases). V was cut by 7 bases and J by 4 bases, with 29 bases left in between. The CDR3 is 20 residues long. CDR3: CASTFILGTFSGLYNSPLHF. The CDR3 DNA sequence: TGTGCCAGCACCTTCATCCTTGGGACATTCTCTGGGCTGTATAATTCACCCCTCCACTTT.